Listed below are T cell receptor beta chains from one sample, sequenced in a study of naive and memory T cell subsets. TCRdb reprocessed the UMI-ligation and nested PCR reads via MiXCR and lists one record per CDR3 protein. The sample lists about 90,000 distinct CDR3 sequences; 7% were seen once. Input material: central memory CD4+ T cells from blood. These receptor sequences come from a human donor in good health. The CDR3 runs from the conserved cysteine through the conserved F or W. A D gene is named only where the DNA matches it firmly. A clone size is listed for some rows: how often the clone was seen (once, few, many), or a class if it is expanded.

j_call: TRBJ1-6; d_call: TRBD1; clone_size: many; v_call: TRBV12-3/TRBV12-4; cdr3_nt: TGTGCCAGCAGTTTACAGGGGGCGAATTCACCCCTCCACTTT; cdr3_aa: CASSLQGANSPLHF
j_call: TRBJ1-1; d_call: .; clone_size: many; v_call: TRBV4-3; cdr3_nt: TGCGCCAGCAGCCCAGAACCTAGAGTGAACACTGAAGCTTTCTTT; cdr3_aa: CASSPEPRVNTEAFF
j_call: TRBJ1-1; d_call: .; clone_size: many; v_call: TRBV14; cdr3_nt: TGTGCCAGCAGCCTCCCAGGGATGAACACTGAAGCTTTCTTT; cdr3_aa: CASSLPGMNTEAFF
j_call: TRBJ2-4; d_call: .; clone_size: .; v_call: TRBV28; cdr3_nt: TGTGCCAGCAGTATAGGGACAACAGCCAAAAACATTCAGTACTTC; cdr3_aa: CASSIGTTAKNIQYF
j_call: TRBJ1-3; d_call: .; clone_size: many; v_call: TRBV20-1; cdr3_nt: TGCAGTGCTAGAGGGGCTGGAAACACCATATATTTT; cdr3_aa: CSARGAGNTIYF
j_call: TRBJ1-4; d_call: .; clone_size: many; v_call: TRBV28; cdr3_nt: TGTGCCAGCGGCAGAATTAATGAAAAACTGTTTTTT; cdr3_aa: CASGRINEKLFF
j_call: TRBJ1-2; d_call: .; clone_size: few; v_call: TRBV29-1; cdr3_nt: TGCAGCGTTGAGAAAAACAGGCGCTATGGCTACACCTTC; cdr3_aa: CSVEKNRRYGYTF
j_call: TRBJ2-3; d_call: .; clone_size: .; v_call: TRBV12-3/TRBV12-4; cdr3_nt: TGTGCCAGCAGTTTACGGCGGGACGTTTCAGATACGCAGTATTTT; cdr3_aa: CASSLRRDVSDTQYF
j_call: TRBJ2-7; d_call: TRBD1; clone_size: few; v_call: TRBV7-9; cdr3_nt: TGTGCCAGCAGCTTAGCCGGGACAGGTTGGGTGCAGTACTTC; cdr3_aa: CASSLAGTGWVQYF
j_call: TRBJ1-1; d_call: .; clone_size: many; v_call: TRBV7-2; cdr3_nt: TGTGCCAGCAGCGCCACAGCGAACACCGGAGAAGCTTTCTTT; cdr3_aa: CASSATANTGEAFF
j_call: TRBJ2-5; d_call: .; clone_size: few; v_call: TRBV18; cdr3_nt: TGTGCCAGCTCACCTCCCTCTAGACAAGAAGGGACCCAGTACTTC; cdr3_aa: CASSPPSRQEGTQYF
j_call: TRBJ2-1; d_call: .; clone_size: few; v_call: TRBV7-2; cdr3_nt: TGTGCCAGCAGTCCGGGAGTCGGTGAGCAGTTCTTC; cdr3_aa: CASSPGVGEQFF
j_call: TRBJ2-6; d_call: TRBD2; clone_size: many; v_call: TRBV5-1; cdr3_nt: TGCGCCAGCAGCTTAACCCCGGGGACTAGCGGGATTTCTGGGGCCAACGTCCTGACTTTC; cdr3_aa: CASSLTPGTSGISGANVLTF
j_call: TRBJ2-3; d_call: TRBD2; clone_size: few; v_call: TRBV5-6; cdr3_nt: TGTGCCAGCAGCTTGGGGGGACTAGCGGCAGATACGCAGTATTTT; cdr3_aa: CASSLGGLAADTQYF
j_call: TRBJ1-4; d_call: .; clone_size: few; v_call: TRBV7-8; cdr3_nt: TGTGCCAGCAGCCCAGGGGCGGGACCCAATAATGAAAAACTGTTTTTT; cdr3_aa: CASSPGAGPNNEKLFF
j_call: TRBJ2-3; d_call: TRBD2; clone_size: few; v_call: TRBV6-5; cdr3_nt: TGTGCCAGCAGTGCCCAGGGACTAGCGGGAGGCGCAGATACGCAGTATTTT; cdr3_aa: CASSAQGLAGGADTQYF
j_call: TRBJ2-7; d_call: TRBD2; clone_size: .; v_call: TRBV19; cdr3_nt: TGTGCCAGTAGTATAGATGGGACTAGCGGGAACTACGAGCAGTACTTC; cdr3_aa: CASSIDGTSGNYEQYF
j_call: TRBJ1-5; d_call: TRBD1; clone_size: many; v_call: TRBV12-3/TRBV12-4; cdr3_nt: TGTGCCAGCAGTCTCACAGGGGAACTGCCCCAGCATTTT; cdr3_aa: CASSLTGELPQHF
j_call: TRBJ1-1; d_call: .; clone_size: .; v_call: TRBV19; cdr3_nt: TGTGCCAGTAGTATACCATCCACAGGGTCCACTGAAGCTTTCTTT; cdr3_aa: CASSIPSTGSTEAFF
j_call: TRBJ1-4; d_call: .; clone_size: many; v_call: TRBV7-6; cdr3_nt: TGTGCCAGCAGCTCAAACAGAGCAACTAATGAAAAACTGTTTTTT; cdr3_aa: CASSSNRATNEKLFF
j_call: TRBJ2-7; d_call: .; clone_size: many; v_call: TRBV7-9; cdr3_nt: TGTGCCAGCAGCTTAGTGCCGGGAGAAATCATCGACGAGCAGTACTTC; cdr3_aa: CASSLVPGEIIDEQYF
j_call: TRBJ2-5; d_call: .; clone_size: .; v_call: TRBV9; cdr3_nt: TGTGCCAGCAGCGTAGCGGGGGGCCCCCAAGAGACCCAGTACTTC; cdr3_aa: CASSVAGGPQETQYF
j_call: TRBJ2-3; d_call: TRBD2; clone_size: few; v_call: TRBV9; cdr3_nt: TGTGCCAGCAGCGTGGGGGGTAGCGGGGGCTTTTCTAGCACAGATACGCAGTATTTT; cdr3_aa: CASSVGGSGGFSSTDTQYF
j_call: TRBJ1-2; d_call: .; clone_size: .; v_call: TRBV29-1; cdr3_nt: TGCAGCGCCGGCAGGGACGGCGAGAACTATGGCTACACCTTC; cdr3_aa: CSAGRDGENYGYTF
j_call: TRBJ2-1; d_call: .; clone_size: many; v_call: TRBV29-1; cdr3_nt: TGCAGCGGGGAGGAGTCCCGCGGGCAGTTCTTC; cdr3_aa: CSGEESRGQFF
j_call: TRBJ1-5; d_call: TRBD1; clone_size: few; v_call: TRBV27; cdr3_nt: TGTGCCAGCAGTTACAGGGGGCCCAATCAGCCCCAGCATTTT; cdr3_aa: CASSYRGPNQPQHF
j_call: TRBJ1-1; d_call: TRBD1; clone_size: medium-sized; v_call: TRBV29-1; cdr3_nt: TGCAGCGTTCAGGGACAGATGAACACTGAAGCTTTCTTT; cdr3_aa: CSVQGQMNTEAFF
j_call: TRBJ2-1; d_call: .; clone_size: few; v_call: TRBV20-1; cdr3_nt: TGCAGTGCTGGAGAAGCGGGTTTGAGAAATGAGCAGTTCTTC; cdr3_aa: CSAGEAGLRNEQFF
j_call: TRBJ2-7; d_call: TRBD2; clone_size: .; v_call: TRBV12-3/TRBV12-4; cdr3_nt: TGTGCCAGCAGTTTGCGCGGCGGGGGGGCCTACGAGCAGTACTTC; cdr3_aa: CASSLRGGGAYEQYF
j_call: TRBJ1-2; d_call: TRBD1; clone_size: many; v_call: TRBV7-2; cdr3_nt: TGTGCCAGCAGCGTTGGGACAGCTAACTATGGCTACACCTTC; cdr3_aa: CASSVGTANYGYTF
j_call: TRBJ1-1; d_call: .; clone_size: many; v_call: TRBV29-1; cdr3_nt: TGCAGCGTATCCCAGAGGACGAACACTGAAGCTTTCTTT; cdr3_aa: CSVSQRTNTEAFF
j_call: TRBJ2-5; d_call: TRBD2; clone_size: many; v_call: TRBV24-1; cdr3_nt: TGTGCCACCAGTAGCGCTAGCGGGAAAGAGACCCAGTACTTC; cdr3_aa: CATSSASGKETQYF
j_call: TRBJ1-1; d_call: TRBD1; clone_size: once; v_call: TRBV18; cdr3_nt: TGTGCCAGCTCACCTCCCGACAGGGGAAACACTGAAGCTTTCTTT; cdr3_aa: CASSPPDRGNTEAFF
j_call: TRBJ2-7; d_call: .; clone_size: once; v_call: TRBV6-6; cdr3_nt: TGTGCCAGCAGTTTCCGATTGCCTGGCGAGCAGTACTTC; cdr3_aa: CASSFRLPGEQYF
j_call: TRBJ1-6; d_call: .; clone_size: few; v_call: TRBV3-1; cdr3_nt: TGTGCCAGCAGCCCCCGGTCAGGGGATGAGTCACCCCTCCACTTT; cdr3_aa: CASSPRSGDESPLHF
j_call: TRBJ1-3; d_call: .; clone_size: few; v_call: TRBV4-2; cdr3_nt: TGTGCCAGCAGCGAGAAGGGTTTTCCATCTGGAAACACCATATATTTT; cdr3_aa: CASSEKGFPSGNTIYF